This T cell receptor beta chain originates from a study of shared clonotypes between healthy human individuals. The CDR3 contains 14 residues. Germline V gives CDR1 SGHAT, CDR2 FQNNGV. Trimming took 5 bases from V and 4 from J, leaving 11 bases between them. Here immunoSEQ multiplex PCR was the method, and the copy in TCRdb shows in-frame clones only, minus some. The sample holds under 600,000 clones; roughly 95% are singletons and the top ten take about 0.068%. Sequenced: naive CD4+ T cells sorted from blood. Documented subset: CD45RA+ positively selected. The TCR sequence derives from a woman between 25 and 40 years old in good health. The chain couples TRBV11-2 to TRBJ2-2; D is uncertain. Written as DNA, the CDR3 is TGTGCCAGCAGCCTGACGACGAGCACCGGGGAGCTGTTTTTT. It is translated as CASSLTTSTGELFF.